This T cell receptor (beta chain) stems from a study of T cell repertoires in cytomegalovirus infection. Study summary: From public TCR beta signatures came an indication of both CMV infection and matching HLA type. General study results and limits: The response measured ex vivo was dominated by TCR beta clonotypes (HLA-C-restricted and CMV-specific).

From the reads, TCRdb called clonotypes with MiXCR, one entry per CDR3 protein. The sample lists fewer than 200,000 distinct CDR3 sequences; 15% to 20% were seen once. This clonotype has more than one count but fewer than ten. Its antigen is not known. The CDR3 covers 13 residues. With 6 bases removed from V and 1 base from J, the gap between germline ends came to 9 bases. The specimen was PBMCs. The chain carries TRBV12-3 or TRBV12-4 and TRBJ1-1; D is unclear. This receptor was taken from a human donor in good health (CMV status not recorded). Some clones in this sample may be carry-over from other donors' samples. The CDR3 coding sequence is TGTGCCAGCAGCAAACAGACGAACACTGAAGCTTTCTTT. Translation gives CASSKQTNTEAFF.